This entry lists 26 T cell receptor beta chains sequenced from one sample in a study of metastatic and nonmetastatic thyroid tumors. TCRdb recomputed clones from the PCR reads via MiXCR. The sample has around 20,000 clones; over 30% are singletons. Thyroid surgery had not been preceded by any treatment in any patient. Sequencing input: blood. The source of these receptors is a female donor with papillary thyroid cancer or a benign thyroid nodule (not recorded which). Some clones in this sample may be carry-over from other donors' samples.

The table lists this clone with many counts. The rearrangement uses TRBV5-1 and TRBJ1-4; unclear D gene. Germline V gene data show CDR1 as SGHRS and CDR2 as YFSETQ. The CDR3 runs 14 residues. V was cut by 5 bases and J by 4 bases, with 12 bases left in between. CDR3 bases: TGCGCCAGCAGTCCTGGGGATCTTAATGAAAAACTGTTTTTT. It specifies CASSPGDLNEKLFF.

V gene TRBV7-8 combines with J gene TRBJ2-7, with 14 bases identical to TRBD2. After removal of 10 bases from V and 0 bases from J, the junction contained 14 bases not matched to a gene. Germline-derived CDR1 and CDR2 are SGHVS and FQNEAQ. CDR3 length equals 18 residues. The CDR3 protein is CANNRQTSGGVSSYEQYF. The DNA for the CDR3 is TGTGCCAACAACCGCCAGACTAGCGGGGGGGTAAGCTCCTACGAGCAGTACTTC. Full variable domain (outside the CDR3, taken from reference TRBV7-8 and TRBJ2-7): GAGVSQSPRYKVAKRGQDVALRCDPISGHVSLFWYQQALGQGPEFLTYFQNEAQLDKSGLPSDRFFAERPEGSVSTLKIQRTQQEDSAVYLCANNRQTSGGVSSYEQYFGPGTRLTVT.

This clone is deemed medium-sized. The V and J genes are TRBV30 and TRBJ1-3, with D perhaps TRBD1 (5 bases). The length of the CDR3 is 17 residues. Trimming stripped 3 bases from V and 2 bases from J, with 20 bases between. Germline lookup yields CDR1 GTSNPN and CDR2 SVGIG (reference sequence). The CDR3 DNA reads TGTGCCTGGAGCGGAGGAGGAATACGGGGGGCTGGAAACACCATATATTTT. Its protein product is CAWSGGGIRGAGNTIYF.

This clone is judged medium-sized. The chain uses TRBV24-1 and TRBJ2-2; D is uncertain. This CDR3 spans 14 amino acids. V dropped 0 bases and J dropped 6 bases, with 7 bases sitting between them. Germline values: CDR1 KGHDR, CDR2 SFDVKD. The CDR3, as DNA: TGTGCCACCAGTGATTTGATGAGTCCCGGGGAGCTGTTTTTT. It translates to CATSDLMSPGELFF.

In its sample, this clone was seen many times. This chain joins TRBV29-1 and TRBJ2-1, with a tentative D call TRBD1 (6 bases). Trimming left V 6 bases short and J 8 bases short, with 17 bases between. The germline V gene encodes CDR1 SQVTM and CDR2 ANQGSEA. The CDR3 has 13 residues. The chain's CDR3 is CSVYTGPRDEQFF. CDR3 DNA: TGCAGCGTGTACACAGGGCCTAGGGATGAGCAGTTCTTC.

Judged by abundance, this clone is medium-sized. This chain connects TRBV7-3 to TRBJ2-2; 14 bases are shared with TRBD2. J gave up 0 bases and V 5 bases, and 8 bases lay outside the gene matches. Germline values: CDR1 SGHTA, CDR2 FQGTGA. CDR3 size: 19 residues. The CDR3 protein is CASSPGLAGDNPNTGELFF. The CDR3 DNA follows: TGTGCCAGCAGCCCGGGACTAGCGGGAGATAATCCGAACACCGGGGAGCTGTTTTTT.

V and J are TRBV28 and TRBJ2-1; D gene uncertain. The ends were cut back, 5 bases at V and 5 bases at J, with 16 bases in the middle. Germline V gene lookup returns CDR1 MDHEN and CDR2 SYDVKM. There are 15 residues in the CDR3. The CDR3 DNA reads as TGTGCCAGCAGTCAAGGCCTAGTGGCGGACAATGAGCAGTTCTTC. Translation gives CASSQGLVADNEQFF.

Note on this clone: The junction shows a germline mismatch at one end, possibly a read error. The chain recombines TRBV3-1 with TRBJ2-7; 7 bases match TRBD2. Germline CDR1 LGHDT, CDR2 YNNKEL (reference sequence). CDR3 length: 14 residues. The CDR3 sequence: CAISQGPAGYEQHF. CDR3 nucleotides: TGTGCCATCAGCCAAGGTCCAGCGGGGTACGAGCAGCACTTC.

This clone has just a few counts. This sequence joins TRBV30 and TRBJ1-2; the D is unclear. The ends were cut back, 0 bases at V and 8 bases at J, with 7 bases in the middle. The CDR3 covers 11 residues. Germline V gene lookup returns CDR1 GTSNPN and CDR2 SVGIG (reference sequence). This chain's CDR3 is CAWSVRGGYTF. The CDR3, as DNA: TGTGCCTGGAGTGTACGAGGAGGCTACACCTTC.

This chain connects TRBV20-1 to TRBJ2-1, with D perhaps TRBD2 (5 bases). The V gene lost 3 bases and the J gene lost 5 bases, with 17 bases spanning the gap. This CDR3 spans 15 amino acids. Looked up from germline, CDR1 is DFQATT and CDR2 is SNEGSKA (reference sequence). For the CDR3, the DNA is TGCAGTGCTAGTTACCCGGGAATAGTCGACAATGAGCAGTTCTTC. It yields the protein CSASYPGIVDNEQFF.

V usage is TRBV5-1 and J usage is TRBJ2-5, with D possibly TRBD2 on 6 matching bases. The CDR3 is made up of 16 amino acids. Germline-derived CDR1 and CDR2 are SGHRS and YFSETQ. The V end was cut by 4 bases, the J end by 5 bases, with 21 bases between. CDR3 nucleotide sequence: TGCGCCAGCAGCGAGCCTACCCTAGGAGGGGTGGAGACCCAGTACTTC. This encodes CASSEPTLGGVETQYF.

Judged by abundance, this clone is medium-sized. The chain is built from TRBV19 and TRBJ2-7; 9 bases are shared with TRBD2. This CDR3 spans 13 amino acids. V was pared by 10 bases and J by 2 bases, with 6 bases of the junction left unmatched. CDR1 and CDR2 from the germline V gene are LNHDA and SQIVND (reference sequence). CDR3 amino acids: CATRSGGTYEQYF. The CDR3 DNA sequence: TGTGCCACCCGTAGCGGGGGAACCTACGAGCAGTACTTC.

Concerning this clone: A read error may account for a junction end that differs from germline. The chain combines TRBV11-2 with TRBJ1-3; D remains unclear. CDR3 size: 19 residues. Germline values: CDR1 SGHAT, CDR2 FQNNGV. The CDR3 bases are TGTGCCAGTAGCGTCCGGCGAGGGCCAAAAAAGAGCTCTGGAGACACCATATATTTT. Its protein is CASSVRRGPKKSSGDTIYF.

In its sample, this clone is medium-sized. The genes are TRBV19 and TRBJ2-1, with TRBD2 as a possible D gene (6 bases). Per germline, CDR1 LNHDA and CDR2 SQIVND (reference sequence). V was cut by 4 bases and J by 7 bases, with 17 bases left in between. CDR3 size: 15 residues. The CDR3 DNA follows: TGTGCCAGTAGTACAACCGGGACTTTGGGAAATGAGCAGTTCTTC. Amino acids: CASSTTGTLGNEQFF.

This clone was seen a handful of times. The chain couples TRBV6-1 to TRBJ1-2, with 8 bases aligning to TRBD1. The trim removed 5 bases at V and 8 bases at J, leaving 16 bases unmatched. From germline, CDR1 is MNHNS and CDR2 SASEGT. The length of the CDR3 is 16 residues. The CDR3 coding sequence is TGTGCCAGCAGTTCATTTGGACAGGGAAGTACTAAGGGCTACACCTTC. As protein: CASSSFGQGSTKGYTF.

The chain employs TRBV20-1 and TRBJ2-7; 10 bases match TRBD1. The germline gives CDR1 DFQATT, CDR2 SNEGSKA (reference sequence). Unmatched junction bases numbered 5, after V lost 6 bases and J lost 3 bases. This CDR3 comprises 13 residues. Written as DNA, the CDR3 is TGCAGTGCCGGGACAGGGGACCACTACGAGCAGTACTTC. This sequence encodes CSAGTGDHYEQYF.

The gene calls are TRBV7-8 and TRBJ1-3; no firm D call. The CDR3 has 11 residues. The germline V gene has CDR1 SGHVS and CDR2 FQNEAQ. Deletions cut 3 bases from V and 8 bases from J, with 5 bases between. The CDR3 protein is CASSFGDTIYF. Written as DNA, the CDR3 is TGTGCCAGCAGCTTTGGGGACACCATATATTTT.

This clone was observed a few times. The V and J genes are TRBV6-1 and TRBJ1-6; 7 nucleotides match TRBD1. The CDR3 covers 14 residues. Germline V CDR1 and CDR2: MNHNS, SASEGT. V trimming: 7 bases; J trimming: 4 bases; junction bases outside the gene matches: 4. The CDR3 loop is CASNMGQYNSPLHF. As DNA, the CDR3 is TGTGCCAGCAATATGGGACAGTATAATTCACCCCTCCACTTT.

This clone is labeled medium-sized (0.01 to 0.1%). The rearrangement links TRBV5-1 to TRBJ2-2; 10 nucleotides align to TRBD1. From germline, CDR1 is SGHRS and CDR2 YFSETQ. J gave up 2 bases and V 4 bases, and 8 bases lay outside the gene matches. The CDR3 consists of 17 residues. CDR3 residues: CASSEVKTGGNTGELFF. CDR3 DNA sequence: TGCGCCAGCAGCGAGGTTAAGACAGGGGGCAACACCGGGGAGCTGTTTTTT.

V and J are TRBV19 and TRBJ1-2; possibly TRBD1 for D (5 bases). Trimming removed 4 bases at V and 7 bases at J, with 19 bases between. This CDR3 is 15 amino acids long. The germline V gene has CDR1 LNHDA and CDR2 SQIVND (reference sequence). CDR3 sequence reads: CASSTSPTVRVGYTF. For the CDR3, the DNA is TGTGCCAGTAGTACCTCCCCGACAGTGCGCGTTGGCTACACCTTC.

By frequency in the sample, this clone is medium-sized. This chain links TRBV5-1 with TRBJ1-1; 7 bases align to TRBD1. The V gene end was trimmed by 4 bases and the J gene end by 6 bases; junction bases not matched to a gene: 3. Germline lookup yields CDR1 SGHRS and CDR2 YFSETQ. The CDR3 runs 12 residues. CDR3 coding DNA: TGCGCCAGCAGCGCGGGGACAGCTGAAGCTTTCTTT. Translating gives CASSAGTAEAFF.

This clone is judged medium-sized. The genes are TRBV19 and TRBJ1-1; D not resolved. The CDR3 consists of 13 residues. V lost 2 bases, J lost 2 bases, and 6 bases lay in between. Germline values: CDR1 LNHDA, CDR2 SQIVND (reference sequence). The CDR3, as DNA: TGTGCCAGTAGTATAAGGGAAAACACTGAAGCTTTCTTT. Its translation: CASSIRENTEAFF.

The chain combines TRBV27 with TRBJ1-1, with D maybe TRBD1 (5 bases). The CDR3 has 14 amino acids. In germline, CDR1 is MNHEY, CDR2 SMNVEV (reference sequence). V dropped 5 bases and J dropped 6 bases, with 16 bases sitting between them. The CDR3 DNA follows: TGTGCCAGCAGTCACTCCTCAGGGCTCCCTGAAGCTTTCTTT. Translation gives CASSHSSGLPEAFF.

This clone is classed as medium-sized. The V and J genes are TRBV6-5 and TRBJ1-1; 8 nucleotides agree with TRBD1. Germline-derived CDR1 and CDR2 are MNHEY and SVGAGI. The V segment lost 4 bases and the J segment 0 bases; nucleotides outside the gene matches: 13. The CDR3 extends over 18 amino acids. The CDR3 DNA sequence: TGTGCCAGCAGTTGGAGAGGACAGGGAGTTAGAATGAACACTGAAGCTTTCTTT. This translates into CASSWRGQGVRMNTEAFF.

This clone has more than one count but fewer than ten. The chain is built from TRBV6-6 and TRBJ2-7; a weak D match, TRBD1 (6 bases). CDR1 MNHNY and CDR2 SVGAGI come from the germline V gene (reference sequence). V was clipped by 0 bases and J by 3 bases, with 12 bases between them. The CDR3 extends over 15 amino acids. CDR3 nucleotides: TGTGCCAGCAGTTACTCTACGGGACACCTCTACGAGCAGTACTTC. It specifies CASSYSTGHLYEQYF.

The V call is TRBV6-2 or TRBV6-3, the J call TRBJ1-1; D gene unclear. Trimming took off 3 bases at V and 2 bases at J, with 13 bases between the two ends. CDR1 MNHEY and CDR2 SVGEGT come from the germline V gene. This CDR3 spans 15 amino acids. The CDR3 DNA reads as TGTGCCAGCAGTTATCGTCTAGGCCCAAACACTGAAGCTTTCTTT. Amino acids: CASSYRLGPNTEAFF.